A single T cell receptor beta chain is shown here with its context. Sequencing used immunoSEQ multiplex PCR; TCRdb keeps in-frame clones, though not all of them. The sample holds just under 65,000 clones, about nine tenths seen once. The sample comes from a study of T cell changes during pregnancy in multiple sclerosis. The CDR3 is 12 amino acids. CDR1 and CDR2 from the germline V gene are SNHLY and FYNNEI. Trimming took off 6 bases at V and 6 bases at J, with 12 bases between the two ends. The rearrangement uses TRBV2 and TRBJ2-7; D remains unclear. This receptor was identified in a female donor in good health, enrolled as a control in a pregnancy study. The sequencing here drew on peripheral blood, taken in the third trimester of pregnancy. Here the CDR3 reads CASRGSFSEQYF. The CDR3 region has the DNA TGTGCCAGCAGGGGTAGCTTCAGCGAGCAGTACTTC.